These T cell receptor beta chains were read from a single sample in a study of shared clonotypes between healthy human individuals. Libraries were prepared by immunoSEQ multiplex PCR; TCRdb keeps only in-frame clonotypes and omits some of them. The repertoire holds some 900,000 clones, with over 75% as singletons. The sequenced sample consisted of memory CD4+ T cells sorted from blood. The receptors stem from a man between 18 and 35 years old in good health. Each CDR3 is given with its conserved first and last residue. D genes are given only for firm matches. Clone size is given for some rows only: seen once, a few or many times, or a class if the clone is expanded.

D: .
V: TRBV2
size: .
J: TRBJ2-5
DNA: TGTGCCAGCAGTGGGGACCTCAACCGAGAGACCCAGTACTTC
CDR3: CASSGDLNRETQYF

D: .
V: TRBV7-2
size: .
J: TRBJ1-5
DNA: TGTGCCAGCAGCTTCGGCAGAAATCAGCCCCAGCATTTT
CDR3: CASSFGRNQPQHF

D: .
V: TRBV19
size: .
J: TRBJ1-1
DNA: TGTGCCAGTAGTATCCGGGGTCTGACTGAAGCTTTCTTT
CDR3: CASSIRGLTEAFF

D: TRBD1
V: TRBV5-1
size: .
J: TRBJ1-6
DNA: TGCGCCAGCAGCTTGGAGGGGGCCTCCTATAATTCACCCCTCCACTTT
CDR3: CASSLEGASYNSPLHF

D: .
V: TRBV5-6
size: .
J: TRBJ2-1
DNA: TGTGCCAGCAGCTTGGTACGAGGCAATGAGCAGTTCTTC
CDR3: CASSLVRGNEQFF

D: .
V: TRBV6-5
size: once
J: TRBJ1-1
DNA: TGTGCCAGCACCACCAGGGTAGGGACTGAAGCTTTCTTT
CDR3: CASTTRVGTEAFF

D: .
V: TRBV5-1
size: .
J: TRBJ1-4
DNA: TGCGCCAGCAGCTTGGACGGACGTAATGAAAAACTGTTTTTT
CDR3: CASSLDGRNEKLFF

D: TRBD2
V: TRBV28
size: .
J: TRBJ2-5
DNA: TGTGCCAGCAGTTTATCCCGACTAGCGGGGGGGCAAACACAAGAGACCCAGTACTTC
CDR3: CASSLSRLAGGQTQETQYF

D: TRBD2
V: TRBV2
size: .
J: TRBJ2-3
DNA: TGTGCCAGCAGTGGACTAGCGGGTGGGATAGATACGCAGTATTTT
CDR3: CASSGLAGGIDTQYF

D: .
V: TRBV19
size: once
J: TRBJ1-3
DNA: TGTGCCAGTAGGAGGACAGAAACTGGAAACACCATATATTTT
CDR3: CASRRTETGNTIYF

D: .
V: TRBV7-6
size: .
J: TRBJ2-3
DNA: TGTGCCAGTGGTTCCCTTTCCTCCAAGGGCACAGATACGCAGTATTTT
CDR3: CASGSLSSKGTDTQYF

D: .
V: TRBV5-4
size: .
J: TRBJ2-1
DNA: TGTGCCAGCAGTCTGAAGGAGGGTGTTAATGAGCAGTTCTTC
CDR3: CASSLKEGVNEQFF

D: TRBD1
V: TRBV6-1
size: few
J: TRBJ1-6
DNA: TGTGCCAGCAGTGAAGGTGGACAGGGTTCAAGGAATTCACCCCTCCACTTT
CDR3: CASSEGGQGSRNSPLHF